The 2 T cell receptor beta chains in this list originate from one sample, sequenced in a study of cytomegalovirus exposure and HLA in healthy donors. PCR involved 60 Vbeta and 13 Jbeta primers. TCRdb's table, derived via immunoSEQ multiplex PCR, lists solely in-frame clones and lacks some. This table holds around 180,000 clones, roughly 86% found once. The specimen sequenced was PBMCs. Receptors were obtained from a young woman in good health and CMV-seronegative.

V and J are TRBV9 and TRBJ2-5; maybe TRBD2 (6 bases). Deletions cut 4 bases from V and 1 base from J, with 14 bases between. The CDR3 loop spans 15 amino acids. Germline values: CDR1 SGDLS, CDR2 YYNGEE. The CDR3 DNA is TGTGCCAGCAGCAATGGCTTCGGGGGCCAAGAGACCCAGTACTTC. Its translation is CASSNGFGGQETQYF.

The chain employs TRBV19 and TRBJ1-1; unclear D gene. The CDR3 is 15 residues long. Between the trimmed V and J ends, which lost 1 base and 5 bases, there was a span of 14 bases. Germline CDR1 and CDR2: LNHDA and SQIVND (reference sequence). The CDR3 DNA reads TGTGCCAGTAGTATAGGTACGGGAAGGGAAACTGAAGCTTTCTTT. Translated: CASSIGTGRETEAFF. Based on the CDR3 plus reference TRBV19 and TRBJ1-1, the full variable domain is DGGITQSPKYLFRKEGQNVTLSCEQNLNHDAMYWYRQDPGQGLRLIYYSQIVNDFQKGDIAEGYSVSREKKESFPLTVTSAQKNPTAFYLCASSIGTGRETEAFFGQGTRLTVV.